This T cell receptor (beta chain) came from a study of T cell responses to AZD1222 COVID-19 vaccine. General study findings and limits: Increased Spike-specific TCR breadth and depth were observed after two AZD1222 doses. Reportedly, close to half of spike-specific TCRs are directed against unmutated variant regions. Among the donors, most were white British and more were female, and clonal diversity was possibly underestimated. Repertoire samples came only from after the peak T cell response.

Comment on this clone: Its specificity is not known.

The method was immunoSEQ multiplex PCR; TCRdb's version includes in-frame clones alone and lacks a portion of them. The repertoire holds about 99,000 clones, more than 85% seen once, with about 5% in the top ten. The sample here was peripheral blood, taken on day 0 of AZD1222 vaccination. The sequence came from an adult in good health.

The CDR3 is CASSIEARAAKNIQYF. The DNA for the CDR3 is TGTGCCAGTAGTATAGAAGCCAGGGCTGCCAAAAACATTCAGTACTTC. The chain couples TRBV19 to TRBJ2-4; D is perhaps TRBD1 (5 bases). Looked up from germline, CDR1 is LNHDA and CDR2 is SQIVND (reference sequence). The CDR3 is 16 amino acids. V lost 0 bases and J lost 1, with 10 bases in between.